The clone carrying this TCR beta chain was recorded at least ten times. Its cognate antigen is unknown. Germline lookup yields CDR1 DFQATT and CDR2 SNEGSKA (reference sequence). V shed 0 bases and J shed 0 bases, with 9 bases lying between them. The CDR3 is 15 amino acids. The data are from a study of T-cell reconstitution after alpha-beta-depleted transplantation in children. During its preparation, the TCRbeta library received unique molecular identifiers. Via MiXCR, TCRdb re-called the PCR reads, giving one row per CDR3 protein. Among 190,000 or so distinct CDR3 sequences listed, 5% to 7.5% were seen once. Study-wide findings and caveats: The authors attributed T-cell counts and diversity one year after transplant mostly to newly produced T cells. Where some patients showed high TCRbeta diversity at day 60, it came from recipient T cells and thymic progenitors that had survived.

Here the sequenced sample was PBMCs, taken before TCRalphabeta/CD19-depleted stem cell transplant. This chain connects TRBV20-1 to TRBJ2-1; no definite D call. This receptor was obtained from a girl under three years old with combined immunodeficiency, due to receive a stem cell transplant. CDR3 DNA sequence: TGCAGTGCTAGAGAAACTATAAGCTCCTACAATGAGCAGTTCTTC. Its protein is CSARETISSYNEQFF.